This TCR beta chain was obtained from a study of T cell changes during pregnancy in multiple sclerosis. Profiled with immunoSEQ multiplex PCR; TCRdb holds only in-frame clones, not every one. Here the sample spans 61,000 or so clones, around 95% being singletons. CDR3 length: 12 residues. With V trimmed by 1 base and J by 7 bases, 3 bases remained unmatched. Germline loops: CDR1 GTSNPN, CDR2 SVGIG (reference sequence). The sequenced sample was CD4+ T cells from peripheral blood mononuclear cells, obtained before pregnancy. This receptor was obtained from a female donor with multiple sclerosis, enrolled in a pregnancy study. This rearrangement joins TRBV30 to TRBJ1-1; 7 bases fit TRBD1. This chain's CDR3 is CAWSGGGLEAFF. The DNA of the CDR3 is TGTGCCTGGAGTGGAGGGGGCCTTGAAGCTTTCTTT.